What follows are 16 T cell receptor beta chains derived from one specimen sequenced in a study of CD4+ T cells in melanoma (dated by TCRdb to between 2020 and 2023). Libraries were prepared through the immunoSEQ multiplex PCR assay. Held by TCRdb, this immuneACCESS table contains in-frame sequences only and omits some clones. Under half of the omission traces to an unresolved V gene where checked; the cause of the rest is unknown. Present in this sample are about 10,000 clones, roughly 60% of which were seen just once. The ten largest make up roughly an eighth of the sample. Sequences were obtained from cells from a culture (not recorded whether cultured in vitro). These receptors all stem from a human donor with melanoma.

This clone was counted between two and nine times. The CDR3 bases are TGTGCCAGCAGTCCTGGTGTTGGGGGGCGGGAGACCCAGTACTTC. This translates into CASSPGVGGRETQYF. This chain joins TRBV6-5 and TRBJ2-5; D may be TRBD1 or TRBD2 (6 bases each). V lost 5 bases, J lost 5 bases, and 18 bases lay in between. The CDR3 loop spans 15 amino acids. Germline V gives CDR1 MNHEY, CDR2 SVGAGI.

The chain employs TRBV27 and TRBJ2-1; tentatively, D is TRBD2 (6 bases). Germline V CDR1 and CDR2: MNHEY, SMNVEV (reference sequence). This CDR3 region has 16 residues. V was shortened by 8 bases and J by 7 bases, with 24 bases between the two germline ends. CDR3 nucleotides: TGTGCCAGCTCCTTTTCCTCCGGGACTGGGCGAAATGAGCAGTTCTTC. This gives the protein CASSFSSGTGRNEQFF.

V is TRBV9 and J is TRBJ1-2; no clear D gene. Trimming took 0 bases from V and 4 from J, leaving 4 bases between them. CDR1 SGDLS and CDR2 YYNGEE come from the germline V gene. This CDR3 has 12 residues. CDR3: CASSVDSYGYTF. The CDR3 coding sequence is TGTGCCAGCAGCGTAGATTCCTATGGCTACACCTTC.

This chain uses TRBV6-6 with TRBJ2-5, with 8 nucleotides matching TRBD1. The CDR3 contains 16 residues. CDR1 is MNHNY, CDR2 SVGAGI, per germline (reference sequence). Losses at the gene ends were 5 bases for V and 5 bases for J; bases not matched to a gene: 13. The DNA of the CDR3 is TGTGCCAGCAGTAAGCCAGGGGGCTTCGGTGGGGAGACCCAGTACTTC. Amino acids: CASSKPGGFGGETQYF.

This chain joins TRBV2 and TRBJ2-3, with D maybe TRBD2 (6 bases). V was shortened by 6 bases and J by 2 bases, with 18 bases between the two germline ends. This CDR3 spans 16 amino acids. Per germline, CDR1 SNHLY and CDR2 FYNNEI. CDR3 nucleotides: TGTGCCAGCAGAGACGGACGGGGGATGACCACAGATACGCAGTATTTT. This gives the protein CASRDGRGMTTDTQYF.

The rearrangement joins TRBV5-3 to TRBJ2-5, with 7 nucleotides matching TRBD1. TRBV5-3 is an open reading frame whose function is uncertain. This CDR3 has 20 amino acids. Trimming removed 4 bases from V and 5 bases from J; junction bases left unmatched: 26. CDR3: CARSPQLQRQGEAPSETQYF. In nucleotides, the CDR3 is TGTGCCAGAAGCCCCCAATTGCAGCGACAGGGAGAGGCACCAAGCGAGACCCAGTACTTC.

Turning to this clone: At one boundary the junction diverges from the germline segment, which might be a read error. The V and J genes are TRBV7-2 and TRBJ2-5, with TRBD2 as a possible D gene (5 bases). This CDR3 spans 14 amino acids. Germline loops: CDR1 SGHTA, CDR2 FQGNSA. The CDR3 DNA reads as TGTGCCAGCAGCCTAGCACAATCCCCAGAGACCCAGTACTTC. Translated, it gives CASSLAQSPETQYF.

This chain joins TRBV6-1 and TRBJ1-2, with no clear D. V lost 5 bases to trimming and J lost 8 bases, with 15 bases between them. The germline V gene has CDR1 MNHNS and CDR2 SASEGT. The CDR3 is 13 residues long. The DNA for the CDR3 is TGTGCCAGCAGTATAGAGCAAGTGTCCGGCTACACCTTC. It is translated as CASSIEQVSGYTF.

This clone appeared a single time. V and J are TRBV2 and TRBJ2-7; 10 nucleotides align to TRBD1. Germline lookup yields CDR1 SNHLY and CDR2 FYNNEI. The ends lost 5 bases at V and 0 bases at J; junction bases unmatched: 4. The CDR3 totals 15 residues. DNA of the CDR3: TGTGCCAGCAGTCCGGGACAGGGGATCTCCTACGAGCAGTACTTC. This codes for CASSPGQGISYEQYF.

The chain's CDR3 is CASSLLMDYNEQFF. CDR3 coding DNA: TGCGCCAGCAGCTTACTCATGGACTACAATGAGCAGTTCTTC. V gene TRBV5-1 combines with J gene TRBJ2-1; D uncertain. Trimming took off 2 bases at V and 3 bases at J, with 9 bases between the two ends. Germline loops: CDR1 SGHRS, CDR2 YFSETQ. The CDR3 is 14 residues long.

The CDR3 DNA reads TGTGCCAGCCGGCTAGCGGGGGGGGCCGGTAGGGAGACCCAGTACTTC. Its translation is CASRLAGGAGRETQYF. The rearrangement uses TRBV2 and TRBJ2-5, with 12 bases that match TRBD2. Trimming cost V 8 bases and J 5 bases; bases outside gene matches: 12. The CDR3 sequence is 16 residues long. Germline V gene sequence: CDR1 SNHLY, CDR2 FYNNEI.

The rearrangement links TRBV11-2 to TRBJ1-2; D unresolved. The V and J ends lost 3 bases and 4 bases respectively, with 9 bases between them. Germline V gene data show CDR1 as SGHAT and CDR2 as FQNNGV. This CDR3 comprises 13 residues. CDR3 region: CASSFAGSYGYTF. The DNA of the CDR3 is TGTGCCAGCAGCTTCGCTGGGAGCTATGGCTACACCTTC. Full variable domain (rest looked up from reference TRBV11-2 and TRBJ1-2): EAGVAQSPRYKIIEKRQSVAFWCNPISGHATLYWYQQILGQGPKLLIQFQNNGVVDDSQLPKDRFSAERLKGVDSTLKIQPAKLEDSAVYLCASSFAGSYGYTFGSGTRLTVV.

This rearrangement joins TRBV7-8 to TRBJ2-5; 9 nucleotides align to TRBD1. Per the germline V gene, CDR1 is SGHVS and CDR2 is FQNEAQ. V lost 5 bases and J lost 7; bases outside the gene matches: 11. CDR3 size: 15 residues. In DNA, the CDR3 is TGTGCCAGCAGCCCCCAGGGACAGGGATTGGCGACCCAGTACTTC. Translating gives CASSPQGQGLATQYF.

This rearrangement joins TRBV6-1 to TRBJ2-5; 7 bases are a match to TRBD2. Germline CDR1 is MNHNS and CDR2 is SASEGT. The ends lost 6 bases at V and 0 bases at J; junction bases unmatched: 7. This CDR3 contains 15 residues. The DNA for the CDR3 is TGTGCCAGCAGGGTTTCGACTAGCCACCAAGAGACCCAGTACTTC. It codes for CASRVSTSHQETQYF.

CDR3 sequence: CASSAGQGITEAFF. The CDR3 DNA sequence: TGCGCCAGCAGCGCCGGACAGGGCATCACTGAAGCTTTCTTT. The J gene is TRBJ1-1, the V gene TRBV5-1; 8 bases map to TRBD1. The germline CDR1 and CDR2 sequences are SGHRS and YFSETQ. The CDR3 contains 14 residues. V lost 4 bases and J lost 4; bases outside the gene matches: 6. The complete variable domain, with remaining parts taken from reference TRBV5-1 and TRBJ1-1, reads KAGVTQTPRYLIKTRGQQVTLSCSPISGHRSVSWYQQTPGQGLQFLFEYFSETQRNKGNFPGRFSGRQFSNSRSEMNVSTLELGDSALYLCASSAGQGITEAFFGQGTRLTVV.

Here the CDR3 DNA reads TGTGCCAGCAGACACACTAGCGGGGGGCCCTACGAGCAGTACTTC. The encoded protein is CASRHTSGGPYEQYF. The chain links TRBV11-2 to TRBJ2-5; 12 nucleotides align to TRBD2. TRBJ2-7 explains the end of the DNA better; the J call may be wrong. The CDR3 covers 15 residues. CDR1 SGHAT and CDR2 FQNNGV come from the germline V gene.